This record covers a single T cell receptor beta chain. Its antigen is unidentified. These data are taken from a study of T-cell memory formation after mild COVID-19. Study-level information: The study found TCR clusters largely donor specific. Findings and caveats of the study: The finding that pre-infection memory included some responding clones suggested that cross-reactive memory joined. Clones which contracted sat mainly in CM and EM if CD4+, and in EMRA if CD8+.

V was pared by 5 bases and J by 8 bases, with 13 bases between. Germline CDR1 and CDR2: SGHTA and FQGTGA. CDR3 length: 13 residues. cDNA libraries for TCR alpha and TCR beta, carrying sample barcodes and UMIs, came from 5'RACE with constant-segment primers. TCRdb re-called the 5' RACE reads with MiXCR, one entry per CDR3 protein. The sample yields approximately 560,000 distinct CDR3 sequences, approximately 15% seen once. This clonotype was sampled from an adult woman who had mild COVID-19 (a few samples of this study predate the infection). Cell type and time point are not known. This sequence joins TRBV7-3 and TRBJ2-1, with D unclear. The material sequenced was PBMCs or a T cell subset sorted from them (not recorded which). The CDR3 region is CASSAGPTHEQFF. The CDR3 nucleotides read TGTGCCAGCAGCGCCGGACCCACCCATGAGCAGTTCTTC.